These 32 T cell receptor beta chains were sequenced from one sample in a study of T cells in Graves' hyperthyroidism and ophthalmopathy. The CDR3 regions of TCR beta were amplified from RNA transcripts. The TCR CDR3 was amplified in a first-round RT-PCR using the HTBI primer set. A single record per CDR3 protein comes from TCRdb applying MiXCR to the multiplex PCR reads. This sample has a few hundred thousand distinct CDR3 sequences, with roughly 15% found just once. Specimen: blood. Source of these receptors: a woman under 30 with Graves' hyperthyroidism.

A note on this clonotype: A much larger clone is a single base away; this may be a read error. This chain joins TRBV3-1 and TRBJ2-7; TRBD2 aligns across 10 bases. The germline CDR1 and CDR2 sequences are LGHDT and YNNKEL (reference sequence). The CDR3 is 16 residues long. CDR3 sequence reads: CASSQDSGGRGDERYF. Here the CDR3 DNA reads TGTGCCAGCAGCCAAGATAGCGGGGGGCGCGGGGACGAGCGGTACTTC.

At least ten counts were recorded for this clonotype. The V and J genes are TRBV7-2 and TRBJ2-7; the D gene could be TRBD1 or TRBD2 (5 bases each). CDR1 SGHTA and CDR2 FQGNSA come from the germline V gene. V shed 5 bases and J shed 5 bases, with 19 bases lying between them. The CDR3 covers 15 residues. CDR3 coding DNA: TGTGCCAGCAGCCAGGCCCGGGGACGGCTAGACGAGCAGTACTTC. Translated, it gives CASSQARGRLDEQYF.

This clonotype was counted between two and nine times. This clone may be a read error of a much larger clone one base away. The J gene is TRBJ2-5, the V gene TRBV27, with D maybe TRBD2 (7 bases). The germline V gene encodes CDR1 MNHEY and CDR2 SMNVEV (reference sequence). Trimming cost V 6 bases and J 9 bases, with 23 bases left between them. The CDR3 is 15 amino acids. The CDR3 DNA follows: TGTGCCAGCAGCCGGGCGGGACAACGACGGGGGGCCCAGTACTTC. Translated: CASSRAGQRRGAQYF.

The CDR3 DNA follows: TGCAGTGCTAGAGAGACAGGGGGGACAACTAATGAAAAACTGTTTTTT. Its translation is CSARETGGTTNEKLFF. This chain joins TRBV20-1 and TRBJ1-4, with TRBD1 identical over 9 bases. Trimming removed 0 bases from V and 0 bases from J; junction bases left unmatched: 2. Germline lookup yields CDR1 DFQATT and CDR2 SNEGSKA (reference sequence). This CDR3 is built from 16 residues.

The chain combines TRBV29-1 with TRBJ2-7; 8 bases map to TRBD1. Per germline, CDR1 SQVTM and CDR2 ANQGSEA. With 7 bases clipped from V and 5 bases from J, the junction kept 4 bases outside the gene matches. This CDR3 is 11 amino acids long. CDR3 protein: CSAAGGDEQYF. The CDR3, as DNA: TGCAGCGCGGCAGGGGGCGACGAGCAGTACTTC.

This chain links TRBV5-1 with TRBJ2-3; 14 positions match TRBD2. There are 18 residues in the CDR3. CDR1 and CDR2 from the germline V gene are SGHRS and YFSETQ. The V and J ends lost 0 bases and 0 bases, in that order; junction bases with no gene match: 3. The CDR3 loop reads CASSLDGTSGSSTDTQYF. DNA for the CDR3: TGCGCCAGCAGCTTGGACGGGACTAGCGGGAGTAGCACAGATACGCAGTATTTT.

There are many counts of this clonotype. The genes are TRBV5-1 and TRBJ2-1; 8 bases match TRBD2. With 0 bases clipped from V and 4 bases from J, the junction kept 9 bases outside the gene matches. Germline CDR1 SGHRS, CDR2 YFSETQ. The CDR3 runs to 17 residues. CDR3 sequence (DNA): TGCGCCAGCAGCTTGGCCCTGCGGCTAGCGGGTTACAATGAGCAGTTCTTC. Its protein product is CASSLALRLAGYNEQFF.

This clonotype occurred many times. This chain links TRBV2 with TRBJ2-5; 11 nucleotides line up with TRBD2. The CDR3 totals 14 residues. Germline V gives CDR1 SNHLY, CDR2 FYNNEI. The V and J ends lost 6 bases and 6 bases, in that order; junction bases with no gene match: 6. CDR3 amino acids: CASSDGTSGKTQYF. The CDR3 nucleotides are TGTGCCAGCAGCGATGGGACTAGCGGAAAGACCCAGTACTTC. The full variable domain, in which reference TRBV2 and TRBJ2-5 provide the parts outside the CDR3, is EPEVTQTPSHQVTQMGQEVILRCVPISNHLYFYWYRQILGQKVEFLVSFYNNEISEKSEIFDDQFSVERPDGSNFTLKIRSTKLEDSAMYFCASSDGTSGKTQYFGPGTRLLVL.

This chain links TRBV18 with TRBJ1-2; perhaps TRBD1 as D (6 bases). CDR3 size: 13 residues. Germline loops: CDR1 KGHSH, CDR2 LQKENI. Trimming took off 5 bases at V and 8 bases at J, with 15 bases between the two ends. CDR3 DNA: TGTGCCAGCTCAACTAACAGGGCTCAGGGCTACACCTTC. It codes for CASSTNRAQGYTF.

This clonotype occurred many times. The V call is TRBV6-1, the J call TRBJ2-7; 8 nucleotides match TRBD2. The CDR3 sequence is 13 residues long. From germline, CDR1 is MNHNS and CDR2 SASEGT. V dropped 8 bases and J dropped 3; count of bases not matched to a gene: 6. The CDR3 sequence is CASGPTSVYEQYF. In nucleotides, the CDR3 is TGTGCCAGCGGCCCGACTAGCGTCTACGAGCAGTACTTC.

This clonotype was counted ten times or more. V usage is TRBV11-1 and J usage is TRBJ2-1; 10 nucleotides line up with TRBD2. The V gene end was trimmed by 5 bases and the J gene end by 5 bases; junction bases not matched to a gene: 9. Per germline, CDR1 SGHAT and CDR2 FQDESV (reference sequence). The CDR3 has 16 amino acids. The CDR3 loop reads CASSNQLAGNHNEQFF. In DNA, the CDR3 is TGTGCCAGCAGCAACCAACTAGCGGGAAACCACAATGAGCAGTTCTTC.

This clonotype was seen more than once but under ten times. This chain uses TRBV13 with TRBJ2-1; D possibly uses TRBD1 or TRBD2 (5 bases each). The germline V gene has CDR1 PRHDT and CDR2 FYEKMQ (reference sequence). V shed 8 bases and J shed 12 bases, with 23 bases lying between them. This CDR3 spans 14 amino acids. In DNA, the CDR3 is TGTGCCAGCGGGCCCGGGACGGACCGCCAAAGGCAGTTCTTC. Its translation is CASGPGTDRQRQFF.

This clonotype appeared many times. The chain recombines TRBV2 with TRBJ2-1; 7 bases align to TRBD2. The germline V gene encodes CDR1 SNHLY and CDR2 FYNNEI. CDR3 length: 14 amino acids. Trimming took 2 bases from V and 5 from J; bases not matched to a gene: 3. CDR3 in amino acids: CASSERGRNNEQFF. The CDR3 DNA reads as TGTGCCAGCAGTGAACGCGGGAGAAACAATGAGCAGTTCTTC.

This chain links TRBV12-5 with TRBJ1-2; D is uncertain. V was pared by 5 bases and J by 4 bases, with 11 bases between. Germline loops: CDR1 LGHNT, CDR2 FRNRAP. The CDR3 runs 13 residues. CDR3 coding DNA: TGTGCTAGTGGTCCCGCCCAGTTCTATGGCTACACCTTC. This encodes CASGPAQFYGYTF. The full variable domain, in which reference TRBV12-5 and TRBJ1-2 provide the parts outside the CDR3, is DARVTQTPRHKVTEMGQEVTMRCQPILGHNTVFWYRQTMMQGLELLAYFRNRAPLDDSGMPKDRFSAEMPDATLATLKIQPSEPRDSAVYFCASGPAQFYGYTFGSGTRLTVV.

This rearrangement joins TRBV27 to TRBJ2-1, with D hard to call. This CDR3 spans 16 amino acids. Germline assignment: CDR1 MNHEY and CDR2 SMNVEV (reference sequence). V was shortened by 7 bases and J by 0 bases, with 16 bases between the two germline ends. The CDR3 loop reads CASTPNFVGSYNEQFF. CDR3 in DNA: TGTGCCAGCACCCCCAATTTCGTCGGCTCCTACAATGAGCAGTTCTTC.

The chain joins TRBV7-9 to TRBJ1-1; tentatively, D is TRBD1 (6 bases). The V end was cut by 2 bases, the J end by 4 bases, with 14 bases between. Germline lookup yields CDR1 SEHNR and CDR2 FQNEAQ (reference sequence). This CDR3 contains 15 residues. The CDR3 DNA reads as TGTGCCAGCAGCTTATCAGGGACCAGGGGCACTGAAGCTTTCTTT. It encodes CASSLSGTRGTEAFF.

This clonotype showed up many times. V usage is TRBV28 and J usage is TRBJ2-1; 7 nucleotides align to TRBD1. J gave up 6 bases and V 4 bases, and 12 bases lay outside the gene matches. Germline V gene lookup returns CDR1 MDHEN and CDR2 SYDVKM. The CDR3 sequence is 16 residues long. The CDR3 spells CASSYHQTDRANEQFF. The CDR3 DNA is TGTGCCAGCAGTTACCATCAAACCGACAGGGCCAATGAGCAGTTCTTC.

The CDR3 region is CASSIGLAGGPSYEQYF. DNA for the CDR3: TGTGCCAGTAGTATCGGACTAGCGGGAGGGCCCTCCTACGAGCAGTACTTC. The V call is TRBV19, the J call TRBJ2-7; 15 positions agree with TRBD2. The V and J ends lost 3 bases and 0 bases, in that order; junction bases with no gene match: 3. Looked up from germline, CDR1 is LNHDA and CDR2 is SQIVND (reference sequence). This CDR3 is 17 amino acids long.

This clonotype occurred many times. The gene calls are TRBV5-5 and TRBJ1-2; D not resolved. The ends were cut back, 3 bases at V and 5 bases at J, with 5 bases in the middle. This CDR3 has 11 amino acids. Germline values: CDR1 SGHKS, CDR2 YYEKEE (reference sequence). The CDR3 region has the DNA TGTGCCAGCAGCTGGGAATATGGCTACACCTTC. Translating gives CASSWEYGYTF.

This CDR3 is CASRLFGTANTGELFF. In DNA form, the CDR3 reads TGTGCCAGCAGGTTATTCGGGACAGCGAACACCGGGGAGCTGTTTTTT. This chain links TRBV2 with TRBJ2-2, with 7 bases matching TRBD1. There are 16 residues in the CDR3. Per the germline V gene, CDR1 is SNHLY and CDR2 is FYNNEI. V gave up 6 bases and J gave up 0 bases; unmatched junction bases: 7. The variable domain in full, completed from reference TRBV2 and TRBJ2-2, reads EPEVTQTPSHQVTQMGQEVILRCVPISNHLYFYWYRQILGQKVEFLVSFYNNEISEKSEIFDDQFSVERPDGSNFTLKIRSTKLEDSAMYFCASRLFGTANTGELFFGEGSRLTVL.

Concerning this clonotype itself: At one end the junction does not follow the germline gene, possibly because of a read error. This rearrangement joins TRBV2 to TRBJ1-2; a possible D gene is TRBD1 (5 bases). This CDR3 comprises 15 residues. Germline loops: CDR1 SNHLY, CDR2 FYNNEI. CDR3 sequence: CASSSTPWDGYVYTF. DNA of the CDR3: TGTGCCAGCAGCTCCACCCCCTGGGACGGATATGTCTACACCTTC.

In its sample, this clonotype was seen a few times. CDR3 sequence: CASSSGGPNTEAFF. The CDR3 DNA is TGTGCCAGCAGTTCGGGGGGACCGAACACTGAAGCTTTCTTT. The rearrangement uses TRBV12-3 or TRBV12-4 and TRBJ1-1; D may be TRBD1 (5 bases). V was trimmed by 4 bases and J by 1 base, leaving 10 bases between them. The CDR3 has 14 residues.

This clonotype was counted between two and nine times. J is TRBJ2-2 and V is TRBV6-4; 10 bases are a match to TRBD1. The CDR3 has 16 residues. V gave up 6 bases and J gave up 5 bases; unmatched junction bases: 9. Looked up from germline, CDR1 is MRHNA and CDR2 is SNTAGT. CDR3 bases: TGTGCCAGCAGACGACAGACAGGGGGCGATACCGGGGAGCTGTTTTTT. It specifies CASRRQTGGDTGELFF.

The J gene is TRBJ1-1, the V gene TRBV25-1, with unresolved D. Between the trimmed V and J ends, which lost 7 bases and 1 base, there was a span of 10 bases. The CDR3 is 13 residues long. CDR1 and CDR2 (germline): MGHDK, SYGVNS. The CDR3 loop reads CASIPAGNTEAFF. The CDR3, as DNA: TGTGCCAGCATACCGGCAGGGAACACTGAAGCTTTCTTT.

The chain combines TRBV27 with TRBJ2-7; 10 bases line up with TRBD2. J lost 3 bases, V lost 5 bases, and 7 bases had no gene match. The CDR3 totals 15 residues. CDR1 is MNHEY, CDR2 SMNVEV, per germline (reference sequence). This CDR3 is CASSLAGATYYEQYF. Here the CDR3 DNA reads TGTGCCAGCAGTCTAGCGGGAGCCACCTACTACGAGCAGTACTTC.

Notes on this clonotype: A much more abundant neighbour one base away suggests this may be a read error. The rearrangement uses TRBV12-3 or TRBV12-4 and TRBJ1-3, with D perhaps matching TRBD1 (6 bases). CDR3 length: 16 residues. Trimming shortened V by 7 bases and J by 0 bases, and 16 bases separated the two germline ends. CDR3 sequence reads: CASTAGGFTSGNTIYF. The CDR3 nucleotides read TGTGCCAGCACCGCCGGGGGCTTTACCTCTGGAAACACCATATATTTT.

This clonotype was observed once. Because it lacks the conserved phenylalanine or tryptophan at the end, this CDR3 is likely a read error. This chain links TRBV25-1 with TRBJ1-6, with a possible D match to TRBD1 (5 bases). The V gene lost 1 base and the J gene lost 7 bases, with 17 bases spanning the gap. The CDR3 runs to 17 residues. Per the germline V gene, CDR1 is MGHDK and CDR2 is SYGVNS. CDR3: CASSESRPGQGNSPLHL. The CDR3 DNA follows: TGTGCCAGCAGTGAATCGCGGCCGGGTCAGGGAAATTCACCCCTCCACCTT.

Many counts were recorded for this clonotype. V gene TRBV6-1 combines with J gene TRBJ2-5, with D unresolved. The CDR3 loop spans 14 amino acids. Trimming removed 3 bases at V and 5 bases at J, with 13 bases between. Germline lookup yields CDR1 MNHNS and CDR2 SASEGT. The CDR3 loop is CASSDSLESETQYF. In DNA, the CDR3 is TGTGCCAGCAGTGACTCGCTGGAGAGTGAGACCCAGTACTTC.

This chain links TRBV10-3 with TRBJ2-2, with D unclear. Trimming left V 2 bases short and J 6 bases short, with 19 bases between. CDR3 length: 17 residues. Per the germline V gene, CDR1 is ENHRY and CDR2 is SYGVKD. DNA for the CDR3: TGTGCCATCAGTGAGACCGCGGTTGGGTTAAGTTCCGGGGAGCTGTTTTTT. This encodes CAISETAVGLSSGELFF.

This clonotype was detected many times. This rearrangement joins TRBV18 to TRBJ2-1; 13 nucleotides agree with TRBD2. This CDR3 has 17 amino acids. Looked up from germline, CDR1 is KGHSH and CDR2 is LQKENI. With 3 bases clipped from V and 3 bases from J, the junction kept 5 bases outside the gene matches. CDR3 protein: CASSPQTSGRFYNEQFF. DNA for the CDR3: TGTGCCAGCTCACCCCAGACTAGCGGGAGGTTCTACAATGAGCAGTTCTTC.

J is TRBJ2-3 and V is TRBV7-2, with TRBD2 matching 9 bases. The CDR3 is 20 amino acids. V dropped 3 bases and J dropped 4; count of bases not matched to a gene: 20. Germline CDR1 reads SGHTA; CDR2 reads FQGNSA. CDR3: CASSLEWGHLETSGADTQYF. CDR3 in DNA: TGTGCCAGCAGCTTGGAGTGGGGTCACCTAGAGACTAGCGGCGCAGATACGCAGTATTTT. The variable domain in full, with the rest retrieved from reference TRBV7-2 and TRBJ2-3, is GAGVSQSPSNKVTEKGKDVELRCDPISGHTALYWYRQSLGQGLEFLIYFQGNSAPDKSGLPSDRFSAERTGGSVSTLTIQRTQQEDSAVYLCASSLEWGHLETSGADTQYFGPGTRLTVL.

This clonotype was detected a few times. The rearrangement uses TRBV20-1 and TRBJ1-5; D call uncertain. Deletions cut 3 bases from V and 11 bases from J, with 11 bases between. The germline CDR1 and CDR2 sequences are DFQATT and SNEGSKA (reference sequence). This CDR3 spans 11 amino acids. CDR3 protein: CSASSGSAQHF. The CDR3 DNA reads as TGCAGTGCTAGTTCGGGATCAGCCCAGCATTTT.